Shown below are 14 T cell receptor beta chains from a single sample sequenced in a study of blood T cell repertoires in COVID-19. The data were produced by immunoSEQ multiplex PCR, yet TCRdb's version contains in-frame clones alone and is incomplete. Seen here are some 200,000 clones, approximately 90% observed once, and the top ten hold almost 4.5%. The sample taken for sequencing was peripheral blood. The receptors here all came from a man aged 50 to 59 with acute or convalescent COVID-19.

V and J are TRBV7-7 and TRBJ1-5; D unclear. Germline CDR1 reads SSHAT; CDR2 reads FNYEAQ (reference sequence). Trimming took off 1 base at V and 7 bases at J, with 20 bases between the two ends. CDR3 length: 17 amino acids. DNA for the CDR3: TGTGCCAGCAGCTTAGAATTCTCGGGGATGAACAGACAGCCCCAGCATTTT. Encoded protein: CASSLEFSGMNRQPQHF.

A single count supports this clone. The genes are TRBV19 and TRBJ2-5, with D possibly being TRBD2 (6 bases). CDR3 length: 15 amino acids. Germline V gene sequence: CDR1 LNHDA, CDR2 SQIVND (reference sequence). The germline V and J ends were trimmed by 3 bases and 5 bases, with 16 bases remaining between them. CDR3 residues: CASSIGGTVGETQYF. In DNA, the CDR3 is TGTGCCAGTAGTATCGGGGGTACGGTGGGGGAGACCCAGTACTTC.

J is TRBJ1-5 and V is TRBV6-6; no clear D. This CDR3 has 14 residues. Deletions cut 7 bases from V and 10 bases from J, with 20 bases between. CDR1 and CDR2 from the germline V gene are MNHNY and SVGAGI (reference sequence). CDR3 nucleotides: TGTGCCAGCACCCGGCAGGCAGATAATTTACCCCAGCATTTT. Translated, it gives CASTRQADNLPQHF.

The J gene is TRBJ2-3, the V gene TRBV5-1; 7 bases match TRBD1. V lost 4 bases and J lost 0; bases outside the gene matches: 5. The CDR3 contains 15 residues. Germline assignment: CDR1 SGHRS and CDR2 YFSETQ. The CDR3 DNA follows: TGCGCCAGCAGCCCCCGGGACAGAAGCACAGATACGCAGTATTTT. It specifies CASSPRDRSTDTQYF.

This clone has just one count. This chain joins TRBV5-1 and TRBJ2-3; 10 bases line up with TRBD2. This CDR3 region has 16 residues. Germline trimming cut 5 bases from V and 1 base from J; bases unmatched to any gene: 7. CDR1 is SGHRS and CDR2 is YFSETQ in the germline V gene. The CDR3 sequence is CASRVVAGGRTDTQYF. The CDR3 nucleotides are TGCGCCAGCAGGGTGGTAGCGGGGGGCCGCACAGATACGCAGTATTTT.

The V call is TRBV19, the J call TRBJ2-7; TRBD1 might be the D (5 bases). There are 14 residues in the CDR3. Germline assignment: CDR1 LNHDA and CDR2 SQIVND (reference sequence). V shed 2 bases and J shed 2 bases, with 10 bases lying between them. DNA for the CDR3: TGTGCCAGTAGTATAACACGACAGACCTACGAGCAGTACTTC. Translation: CASSITRQTYEQYF.

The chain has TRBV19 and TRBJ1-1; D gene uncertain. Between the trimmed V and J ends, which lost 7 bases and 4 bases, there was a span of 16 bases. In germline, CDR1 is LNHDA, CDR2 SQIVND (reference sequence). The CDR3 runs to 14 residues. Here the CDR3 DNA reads TGTGCCAGTACCCGAGGGTTCTTAGGCACTGAAGCTTTCTTT. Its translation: CASTRGFLGTEAFF. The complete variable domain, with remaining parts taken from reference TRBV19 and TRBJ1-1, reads DGGITQSPKYLFRKEGQNVTLSCEQNLNHDAMYWYRQDPGQGLRLIYYSQIVNDFQKGDIAEGYSVSREKKESFPLTVTSAQKNPTAFYLCASTRGFLGTEAFFGQGTRLTVV.

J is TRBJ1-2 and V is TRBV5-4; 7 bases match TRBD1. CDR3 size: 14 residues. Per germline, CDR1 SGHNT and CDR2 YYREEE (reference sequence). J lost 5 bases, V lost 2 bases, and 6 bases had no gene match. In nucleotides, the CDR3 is TGTGCCAGCAGCTTCGACAGGGAGGAATATGGCTACACCTTC. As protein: CASSFDREEYGYTF. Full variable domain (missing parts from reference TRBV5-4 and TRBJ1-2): ETGVTQSPTHLIKTRGQQVTLRCSSQSGHNTVSWYQQALGQGPQFIFQYYREEENGRGNFPPRFSGLQFPNYSSELNVNALELDDSALYLCASSFDREEYGYTFGSGTRLTVV.

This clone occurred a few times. The CDR3 protein is CASSQGDSTLLYEQYF. CDR3 nucleotide sequence: TGCGCCAGCAGCCAAGGGGACAGTACTCTCCTTTACGAGCAGTACTTC. V and J are TRBV4-1 and TRBJ2-7, with 7 bases aligning to TRBD1. From germline, CDR1 is MGHRA and CDR2 YSYEKL. Trimming at V came to 1 base and at J to 4 bases, leaving 10 bases not matched to a gene. This CDR3 has 16 residues.

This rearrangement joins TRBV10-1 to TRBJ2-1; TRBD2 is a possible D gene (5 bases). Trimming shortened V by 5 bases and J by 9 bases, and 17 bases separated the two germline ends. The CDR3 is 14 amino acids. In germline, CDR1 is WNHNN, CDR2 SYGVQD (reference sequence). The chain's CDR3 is CASSRSGSWGEQFF. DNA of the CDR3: TGCGCCAGCAGTCGTTCGGGGTCCTGGGGTGAGCAGTTCTTC.

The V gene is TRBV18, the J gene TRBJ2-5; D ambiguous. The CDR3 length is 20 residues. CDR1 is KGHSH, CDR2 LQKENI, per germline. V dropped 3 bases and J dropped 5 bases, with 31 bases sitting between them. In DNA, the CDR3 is TGTGCCAGCTCACCCCGCGGAATAGTAGGCGCTACCAGTTACGGCGAGACCCAGTACTTC. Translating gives CASSPRGIVGATSYGETQYF.

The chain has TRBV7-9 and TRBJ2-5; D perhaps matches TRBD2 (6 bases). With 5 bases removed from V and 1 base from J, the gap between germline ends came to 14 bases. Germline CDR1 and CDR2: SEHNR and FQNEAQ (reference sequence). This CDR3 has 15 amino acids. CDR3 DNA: TGTGCCAGCAGCGCGGGCCCGGGGGTCCAAGAGACCCAGTACTTC. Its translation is CASSAGPGVQETQYF.

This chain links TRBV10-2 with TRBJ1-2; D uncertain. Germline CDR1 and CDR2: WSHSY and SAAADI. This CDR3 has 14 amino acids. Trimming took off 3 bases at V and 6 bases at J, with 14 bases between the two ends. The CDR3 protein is CASSDPGLIHGYTF. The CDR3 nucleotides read TGCGCCAGCAGTGATCCCGGACTAATCCATGGCTACACCTTC.

This CDR3 is CASSLSSGTGELFF. CDR3 bases: TGTGCCAGCAGCTTATCCTCGGGCACCGGGGAGCTGTTTTTT. The V call is TRBV11-2, the J call TRBJ2-2; D remains ambiguous. Germline-derived CDR1 and CDR2 are SGHAT and FQNNGV. The CDR3 runs to 14 residues. The V and J ends lost 2 bases and 4 bases respectively, with 8 bases between them.